A selection of T cell receptor beta chains follows, all from one sample in a study of T cell responses to AZD1222 COVID-19 vaccine. This table comes from immunoSEQ multiplex PCR, and its TCRdb copy is limited to in-frame clones, with some not included. The profile covers 120,000 or so clones, with 65% to 90% appearing a single time and 7.7% taken by the ten largest. Sequenced material: peripheral blood, taken on day 0 of AZD1222 vaccination. The receptors originated from an adult in good health. CDR3s leave out the opening cysteine and the closing phenylalanine or tryptophan.

j_call v_call cdr3_aa
TRBJ2-2 TRBV2 ASSYTETGELF
TRBJ1-3 TRBV28 ASSLEGVGNTIY
TRBJ1-2 TRBV4-3 ASSQGGQGANYGYT
TRBJ2-3 TRBV27 ASSLSPYTDTQY
TRBJ1-1 TRBV2 ASSSDRGGTEAF
TRBJ1-2 TRBV30 AWNIDRVNGYT
TRBJ1-4 TRBV19 ASSLERGQYEKLF
TRBJ1-1 TRBV5-1 ASSLREGRSDTEAF
TRBJ2-7 TRBV6-4 ASSSTSGGIYEQY
TRBJ1-4 TRBV5-1 ASSFSGTPNEKLF
TRBJ2-1 TRBV9 ASSVVSVEANEQF
TRBJ2-7 TRBV5-1 ASSLRGTGDYEQY
TRBJ2-7 TRBV4-2 ASSQDPSPFEQY
TRBJ1-6 TRBV19 ASSIQGSSSPLH
TRBJ2-1 TRBV6-2/TRBV6-3 ASSPIAGGLNEQF
TRBJ1-2 TRBV2 ASTREANYGYT
TRBJ1-2 TRBV7-2 ASSPGTGYYGYT
TRBJ2-3 TRBV5-1 ASSSGTSESTDTQY
TRBJ2-1 TRBV25-1 ASPNRGGGEQF
TRBJ2-1 TRBV5-1 ASSLRTSGVYNEQF
TRBJ2-5 TRBV4-2 ASSLTGVETQY
TRBJ2-7 TRBV3-1/TRBV3-2 ASSPAGRSYEQY
TRBJ1-6 TRBV6-5 ASSRQGSDSPLH
TRBJ2-6 TRBV11-2 ASSWDSWSSGANVLT
TRBJ1-3 TRBV21-1 ASSMGCGGNTIY
TRBJ2-7 TRBV2 ASRPRQGGSYEQY
TRBJ1-1 TRBV27 ASSSQGATEAF
TRBJ2-3 TRBV15 ATSRSQGVGTDTQY
TRBJ1-1 TRBV7-9 ASSSQGGAEAF
TRBJ2-2 TRBV10-3 AIGASEGTGELF
TRBJ2-2 TRBV5-1 ASSLGQGYTGELF
TRBJ1-5 TRBV6-1 ASSEAIPSGYSNQPQH
TRBJ1-2 TRBV7-9 ASSLEPGQANYGYT
TRBJ2-2 TRBV7-9 ASSPFSGGGTGELF
TRBJ2-7 TRBV30 AWSDRGSYEQY
TRBJ1-2 TRBV5-6 ASSFGNGYT
TRBJ1-1 TRBV7-8 ASSPRQGDTEAF
TRBJ2-7 TRBV11-2 ASSHPASGAYEQY
TRBJ1-1 TRBV19 ASTKNGEDTEAF
TRBJ2-3 TRBV28 ASSTTRTDTQY
TRBJ1-6 TRBV7-9 ASSHPPGQTNSPLH